This TCR beta chain was documented in a study of Graves' ophthalmopathy and Graves' hyperthyroidism. Study at large: There was a collection of peripheral blood at initial diagnosis, before any treatment.

This clonotype has ten or more counts. As the template, RNA transcripts were used to amplify TCR beta CDR3 regions. First-round RT-PCR employed HTBI primers, with a second-round multiplex PCR after it. TCRdb used MiXCR to reprocess the multiplex PCR reads, holding one entry per CDR3 protein. In the table there are 400,000 to 450,000 distinct CDR3 sequences, around 20% of which are singletons. V dropped 3 bases and J dropped 2 bases, with 8 bases sitting between them. CDR3 size: 13 residues. Germline CDR1 and CDR2: SNHLY and FYNNEI. The specimen was peripheral blood. The chain uses TRBV2 and TRBJ2-7; D not certain. The TCR originated in a young woman with stable Graves' hyperthyroidism. The CDR3 region has the DNA TGTGCCAGCAGTGAGGGCCTAGCCTACGAGCAGTACTTC. It codes for CASSEGLAYEQYF.